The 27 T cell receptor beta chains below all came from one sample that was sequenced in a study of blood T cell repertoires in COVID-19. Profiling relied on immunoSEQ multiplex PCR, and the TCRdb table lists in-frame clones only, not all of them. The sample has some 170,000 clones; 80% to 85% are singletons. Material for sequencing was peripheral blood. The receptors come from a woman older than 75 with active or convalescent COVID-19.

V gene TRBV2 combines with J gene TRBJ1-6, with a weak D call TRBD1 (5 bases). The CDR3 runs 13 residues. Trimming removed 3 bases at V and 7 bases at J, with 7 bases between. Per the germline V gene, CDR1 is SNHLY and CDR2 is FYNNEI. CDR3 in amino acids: CASSDGGNSPLHF. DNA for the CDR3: TGTGCCAGCAGTGATGGGGGGAATTCACCCCTCCACTTT.

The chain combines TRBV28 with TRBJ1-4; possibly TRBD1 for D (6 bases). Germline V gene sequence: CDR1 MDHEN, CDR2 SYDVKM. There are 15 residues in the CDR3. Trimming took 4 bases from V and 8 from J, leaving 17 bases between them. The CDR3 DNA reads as TGTGCCAGCAGTTCCATAGGCAGGGGCGGCGAAAAACTGTTTTTT. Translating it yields CASSSIGRGGEKLFF.

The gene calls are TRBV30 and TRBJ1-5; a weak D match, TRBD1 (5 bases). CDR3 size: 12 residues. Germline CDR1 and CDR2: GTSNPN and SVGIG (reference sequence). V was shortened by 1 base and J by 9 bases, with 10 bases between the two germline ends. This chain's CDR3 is CAWSDPGGPQHF. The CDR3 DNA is TGTGCCTGGAGTGATCCGGGGGGGCCCCAGCATTTT.

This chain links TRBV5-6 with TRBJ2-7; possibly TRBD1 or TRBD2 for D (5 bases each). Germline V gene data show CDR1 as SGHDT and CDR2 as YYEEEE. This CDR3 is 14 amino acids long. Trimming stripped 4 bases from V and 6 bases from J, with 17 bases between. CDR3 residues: CASSLGVRVVEQYF. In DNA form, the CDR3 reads TGTGCCAGCAGCCTGGGGGTCAGGGTGGTCGAGCAGTACTTC. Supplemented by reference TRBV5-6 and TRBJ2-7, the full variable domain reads DAGVTQSPTHLIKTRGQQVTLRCSPKSGHDTVSWYQQALGQGPQFIFQYYEEEERQRGNFPDRFSGHQFPNYSSELNVNALLLGDSALYLCASSLGVRVVEQYFGPGTRLTVT.

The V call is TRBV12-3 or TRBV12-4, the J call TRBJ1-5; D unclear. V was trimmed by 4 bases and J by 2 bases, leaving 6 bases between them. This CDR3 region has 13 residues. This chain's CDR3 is CASSSGGNQPQHF. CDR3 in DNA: TGTGCCAGCAGTTCCGGGGGCAATCAGCCCCAGCATTTT.

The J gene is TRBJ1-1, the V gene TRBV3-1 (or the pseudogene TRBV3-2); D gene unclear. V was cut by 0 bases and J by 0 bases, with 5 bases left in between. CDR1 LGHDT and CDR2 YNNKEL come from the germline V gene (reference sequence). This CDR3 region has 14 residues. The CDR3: CASSQEAVNTEAFF. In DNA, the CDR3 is TGTGCCAGCAGCCAAGAAGCCGTGAACACTGAAGCTTTCTTT.

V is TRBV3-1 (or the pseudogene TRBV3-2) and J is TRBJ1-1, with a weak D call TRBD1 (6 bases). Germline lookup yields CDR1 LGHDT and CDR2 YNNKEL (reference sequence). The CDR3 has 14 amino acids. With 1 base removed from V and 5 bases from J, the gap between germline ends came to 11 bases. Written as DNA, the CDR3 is TGTGCCAGCAGCCAAGTGGCAGGGGAAACTGAAGCTTTCTTT. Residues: CASSQVAGETEAFF.

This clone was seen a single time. This chain's CDR3 is CASSVRGDTGVVGTEAFF. DNA for the CDR3: TGTGCCAGCAGCGTACGAGGGGACACAGGGGTCGTGGGCACTGAAGCTTTCTTT. The V gene is TRBV9, the J gene TRBJ1-1; 7 bases map to TRBD1. The CDR3 sequence is 18 residues long. Trimming at V came to 1 base and at J to 4 bases, leaving 16 bases not matched to a gene. Germline V gene sequence: CDR1 SGDLS, CDR2 YYNGEE. Together with reference TRBV9 and TRBJ1-1, the CDR3 gives the full variable domain: DSGVTQTPKHLITATGQRVTLRCSPRSGDLSVYWYQQSLDQGLQFLIQYYNGEERAKGNILERFSAQQFPDLHSELNLSSLELGDSALYFCASSVRGDTGVVGTEAFFGQGTRLTVV.

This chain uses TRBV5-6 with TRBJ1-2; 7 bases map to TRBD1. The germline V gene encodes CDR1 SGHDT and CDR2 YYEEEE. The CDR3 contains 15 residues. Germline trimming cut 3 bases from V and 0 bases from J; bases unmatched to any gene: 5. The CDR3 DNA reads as TGTGCCAGCAGCTCGACAGGGAGGACTAACTATGGCTACACCTTC. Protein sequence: CASSSTGRTNYGYTF. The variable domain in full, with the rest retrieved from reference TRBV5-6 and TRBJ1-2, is DAGVTQSPTHLIKTRGQQVTLRCSPKSGHDTVSWYQQALGQGPQFIFQYYEEEERQRGNFPDRFSGHQFPNYSSELNVNALLLGDSALYLCASSSTGRTNYGYTFGSGTRLTVV.

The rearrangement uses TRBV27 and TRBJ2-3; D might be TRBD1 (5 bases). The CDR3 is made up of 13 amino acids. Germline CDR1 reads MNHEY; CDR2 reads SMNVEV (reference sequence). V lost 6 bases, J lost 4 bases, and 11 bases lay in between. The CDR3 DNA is TGTGCCAGCAGGAGGACACCCCCAGATACGCAGTATTTT. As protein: CASRRTPPDTQYF.

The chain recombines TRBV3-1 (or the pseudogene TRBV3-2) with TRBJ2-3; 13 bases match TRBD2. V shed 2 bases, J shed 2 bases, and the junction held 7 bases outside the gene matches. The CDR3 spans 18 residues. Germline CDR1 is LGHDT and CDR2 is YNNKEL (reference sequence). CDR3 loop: CASSQRLAGGGNTDTQYF. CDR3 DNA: TGTGCCAGCAGCCAACGACTAGCGGGGGGCGGGAACACAGATACGCAGTATTTT.

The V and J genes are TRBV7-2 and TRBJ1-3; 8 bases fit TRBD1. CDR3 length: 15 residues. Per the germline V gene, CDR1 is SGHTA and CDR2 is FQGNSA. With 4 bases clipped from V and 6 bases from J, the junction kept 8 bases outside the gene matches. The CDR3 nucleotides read TGTGCCAGCAGCTCCCGGGACAGGTTGATAAACACCATATATTTT. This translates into CASSSRDRLINTIYF.

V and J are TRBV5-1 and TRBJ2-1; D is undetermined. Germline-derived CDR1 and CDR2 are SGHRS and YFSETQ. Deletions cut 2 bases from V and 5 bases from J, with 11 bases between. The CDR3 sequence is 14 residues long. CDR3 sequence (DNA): TGCGCCAGCAGCTTTTTTGAGGTCCACAATGAGCAGTTCTTC. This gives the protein CASSFFEVHNEQFF.

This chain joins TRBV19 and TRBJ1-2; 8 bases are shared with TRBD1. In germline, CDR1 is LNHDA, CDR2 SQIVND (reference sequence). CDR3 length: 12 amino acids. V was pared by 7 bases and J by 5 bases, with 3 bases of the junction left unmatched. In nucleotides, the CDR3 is TGTGCCAGTATACAGGGGGAATATGGCTACACCTTC. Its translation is CASIQGEYGYTF.

CDR3 DNA: TGTGCCAGCAGCCAGCCTAGCTCCGGGGAGGGCGAGCAGTACTTC. Its protein product is CASSQPSSGEGEQYF. The chain combines TRBV5-4 with TRBJ2-7; 7 bases match TRBD2. The CDR3 runs 15 residues. The germline gives CDR1 SGHNT, CDR2 YYREEE (reference sequence). Losses at the gene ends were 4 bases for V and 6 bases for J; bases not matched to a gene: 13.

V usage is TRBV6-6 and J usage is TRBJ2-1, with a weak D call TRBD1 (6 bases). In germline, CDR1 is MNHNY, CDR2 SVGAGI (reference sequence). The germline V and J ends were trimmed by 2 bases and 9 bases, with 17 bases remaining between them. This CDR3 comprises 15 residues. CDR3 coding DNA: TGTGCCAGCAGTTACAGCCAGGGGAGAGGTAGTGAGCAGTTCTTC. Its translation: CASSYSQGRGSEQFF.

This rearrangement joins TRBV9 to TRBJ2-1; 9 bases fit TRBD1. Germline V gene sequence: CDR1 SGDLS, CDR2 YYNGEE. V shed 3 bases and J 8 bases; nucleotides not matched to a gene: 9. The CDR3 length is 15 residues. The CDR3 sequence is CASSAQGARLDEQFF. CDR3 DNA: TGTGCCAGCAGCGCACAGGGGGCGCGTCTCGATGAGCAGTTCTTC.

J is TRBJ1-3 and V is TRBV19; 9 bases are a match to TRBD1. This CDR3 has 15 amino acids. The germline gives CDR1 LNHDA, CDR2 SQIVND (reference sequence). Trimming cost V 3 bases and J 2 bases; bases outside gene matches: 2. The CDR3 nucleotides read TGTGCCAGTAGTATTGGGGACAGGGCTGGAAACACCATATATTTT. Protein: CASSIGDRAGNTIYF.

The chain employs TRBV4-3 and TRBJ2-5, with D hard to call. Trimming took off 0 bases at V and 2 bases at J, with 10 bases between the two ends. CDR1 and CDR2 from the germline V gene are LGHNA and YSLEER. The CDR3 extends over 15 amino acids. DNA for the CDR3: TGCGCCAGCAGCCAAGAAGAAAGTAGACAAGAGACCCAGTACTTC. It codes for CASSQEESRQETQYF.

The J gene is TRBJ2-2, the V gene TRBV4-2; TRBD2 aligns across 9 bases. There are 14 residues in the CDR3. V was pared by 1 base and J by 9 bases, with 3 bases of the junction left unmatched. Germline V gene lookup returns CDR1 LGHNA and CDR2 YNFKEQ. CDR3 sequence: CASSQGTSVRELFF. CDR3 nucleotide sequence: TGTGCCAGCAGCCAAGGGACTAGCGTCCGGGAGCTGTTTTTT.

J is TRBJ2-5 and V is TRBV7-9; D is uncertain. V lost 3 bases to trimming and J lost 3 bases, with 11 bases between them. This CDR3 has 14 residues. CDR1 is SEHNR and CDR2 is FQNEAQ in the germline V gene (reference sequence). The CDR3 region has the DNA TGTGCCAGCAGCTTTTCTGGCAGCGAAGAGACCCAGTACTTC. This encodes CASSFSGSEETQYF.

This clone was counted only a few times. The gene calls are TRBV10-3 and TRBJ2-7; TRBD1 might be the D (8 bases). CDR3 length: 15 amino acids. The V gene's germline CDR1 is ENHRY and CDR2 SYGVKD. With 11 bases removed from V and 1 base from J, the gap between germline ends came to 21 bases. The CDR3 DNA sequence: TGTGCCTCTCGGGGACTACGGGACAGGTCCTACGAGCAGTACTTC. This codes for CASRGLRDRSYEQYF.

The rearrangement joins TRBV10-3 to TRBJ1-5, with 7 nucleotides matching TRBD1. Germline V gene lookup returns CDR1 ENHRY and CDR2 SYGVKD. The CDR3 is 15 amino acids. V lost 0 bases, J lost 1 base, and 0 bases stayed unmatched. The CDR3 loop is CAISESGGSNQPQHF. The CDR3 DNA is TGTGCCATCAGTGAGTCAGGGGGCAGCAATCAGCCCCAGCATTTT.

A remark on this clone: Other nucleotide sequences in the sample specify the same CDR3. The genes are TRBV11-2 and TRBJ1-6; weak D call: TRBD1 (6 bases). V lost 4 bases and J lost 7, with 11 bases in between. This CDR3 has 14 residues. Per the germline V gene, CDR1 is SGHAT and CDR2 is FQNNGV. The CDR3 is CASSSQGYNSPLHF. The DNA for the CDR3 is TGTGCCAGCAGCTCACAGGGTTACAATTCACCCCTCCACTTT.

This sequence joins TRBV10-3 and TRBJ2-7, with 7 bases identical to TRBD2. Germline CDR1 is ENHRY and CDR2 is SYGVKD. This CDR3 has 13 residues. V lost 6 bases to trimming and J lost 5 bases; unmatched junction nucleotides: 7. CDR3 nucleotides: TGTGCCATCAGCCCCGGGGGGAACGACGAGCAGTACTTC. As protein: CAISPGGNDEQYF.

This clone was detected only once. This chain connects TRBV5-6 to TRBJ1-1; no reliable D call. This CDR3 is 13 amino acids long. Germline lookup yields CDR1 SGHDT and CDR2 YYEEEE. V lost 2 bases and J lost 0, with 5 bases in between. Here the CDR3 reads CASSFELNTEAFF. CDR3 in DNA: TGTGCCAGCAGCTTTGAGCTGAACACTGAAGCTTTCTTT.

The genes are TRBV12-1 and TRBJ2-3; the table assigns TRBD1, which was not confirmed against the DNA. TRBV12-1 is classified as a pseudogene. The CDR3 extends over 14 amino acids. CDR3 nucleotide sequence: TGTGCCAGCAAGGAAGTGAGGGGGACAGATACGCAGTATTTT. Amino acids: CASKEVRGTDTQYF.